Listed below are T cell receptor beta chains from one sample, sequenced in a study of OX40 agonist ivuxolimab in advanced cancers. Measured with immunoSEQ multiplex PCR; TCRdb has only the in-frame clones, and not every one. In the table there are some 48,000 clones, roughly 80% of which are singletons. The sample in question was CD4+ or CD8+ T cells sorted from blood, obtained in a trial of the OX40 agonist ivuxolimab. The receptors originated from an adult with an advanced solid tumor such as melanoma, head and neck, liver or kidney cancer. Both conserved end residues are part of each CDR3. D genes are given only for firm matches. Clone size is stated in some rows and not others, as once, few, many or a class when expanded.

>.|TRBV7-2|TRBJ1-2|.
TGTGCCAGCAGCCCCTTCTACACGGATAACTATGGCTACACCTTC
CASSPFYTDNYGYTF
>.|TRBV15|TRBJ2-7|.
TGTGCCACCAGCTTGGCGGCGGACGAGTACTACGAGCAGTACTTC
CATSLAADEYYEQYF
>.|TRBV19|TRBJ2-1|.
TGTGCCAGTAGTATCCGGGCTTACAATGAGCAGTTCTTC
CASSIRAYNEQFF
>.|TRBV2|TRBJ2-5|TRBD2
TGTGCCAGCAGTGGGGGACTAATCCAAGAGACCCAGTACTTC
CASSGGLIQETQYF
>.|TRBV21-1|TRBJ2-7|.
TGTGCCAGCAGCAACCCAGGGGTGCAGTACTTC
CASSNPGVQYF
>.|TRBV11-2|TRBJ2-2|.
TGTGCCAGCAGCCCCCCTGGACTGGGGATCACCGGGGAGCTGTTTTTT
CASSPPGLGITGELFF
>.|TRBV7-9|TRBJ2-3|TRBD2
TGTGCCAGCAGCTTGGTTAGCGGGTACGCAGATACGCAGTATTTT
CASSLVSGYADTQYF
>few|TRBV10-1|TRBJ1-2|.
TGCGCCAGAGTTGGGACCTTGGGACGGACTGACTATGGCTACACCTTC
CARVGTLGRTDYGYTF
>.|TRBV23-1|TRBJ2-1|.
TGCGCCAGCAGCCAATGCCCCAGCTCCTACAATGAGCAGTTCTTC
CASSQCPSSYNEQFF
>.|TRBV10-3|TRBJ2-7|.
TGTGCCATCAGTGAGTCTCTAAAAACAGAGGCGGCCTACGAGCAGTACTTC
CAISESLKTEAAYEQYF
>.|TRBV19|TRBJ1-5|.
TGTGCCAGTAGCACTCTCTGGAGGGACAAATATAGCAATCAGCCCCAGCATTTT
CASSTLWRDKYSNQPQHF
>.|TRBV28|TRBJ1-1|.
TGTGCCAGTTGGGGCACTGAAGCTTTCTTT
CASWGTEAFF
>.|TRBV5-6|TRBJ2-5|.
TGTGCCAGCAGCTCCCTCAAGACGGAGACCCAGTACTTC
CASSSLKTETQYF
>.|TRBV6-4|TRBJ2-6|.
TGTGCCAGCAGTGACAGACCCAGCTCTGGGGCCAACGTCCTGACTTTC
CASSDRPSSGANVLTF
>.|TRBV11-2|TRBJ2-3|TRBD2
TGTGCCAGCAGCCCGTTTTTCCTAGCGGGGGGCACAGATACGCAGTATTTT
CASSPFFLAGGTDTQYF
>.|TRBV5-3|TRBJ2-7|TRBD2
TGTGCCAGCAGCCCTCAGACTAGCGGGAGCCTCGAGCAGTACTTC
CASSPQTSGSLEQYF
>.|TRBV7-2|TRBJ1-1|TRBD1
TGTGCCATCTCAGGGGGGGGAATGAACACTGAAGCTTTCTTT
CAISGGGMNTEAFF
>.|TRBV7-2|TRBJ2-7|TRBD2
TGTGCCAGCAAACGGGAGGGAGAGCAGTACTTC
CASKREGEQYF
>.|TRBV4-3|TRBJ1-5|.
TGCGCCAGCAGCCAGGCCGTAGATCAGCCCCAGCATTTT
CASSQAVDQPQHF
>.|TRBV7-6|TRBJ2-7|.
TGTGCCAGCAGCTTAGCTGGCGGGCTCGGAGGCGAGCAGTACTTC
CASSLAGGLGGEQYF
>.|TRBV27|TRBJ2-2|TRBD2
TGTGCCAGCAGTCGGGGGGGCACCGGGGAGCTGTTTTTT
CASSRGGTGELFF
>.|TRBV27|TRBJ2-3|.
TGTGCCAGCAGTCCCTTAGGGGATACGCAGTATTTT
CASSPLGDTQYF
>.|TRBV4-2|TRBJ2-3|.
TGTGCCAGCAGCCAAGATAGGACAGATACGCAGTATTTT
CASSQDRTDTQYF
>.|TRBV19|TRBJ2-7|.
TGTGCCAGTAGTCCTCTGGCCGGGTCCTACGAGCAGTACTTC
CASSPLAGSYEQYF
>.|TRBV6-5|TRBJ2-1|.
TGTGCCAGCAGTGCGGGACGGCCCTCCTACAATGAGCAGTTCTTC
CASSAGRPSYNEQFF
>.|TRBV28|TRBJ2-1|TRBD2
TGTGCCAGCAGTTTAATAGCGGGAGGGCAGGGTGAGCAGTTCTTC
CASSLIAGGQGEQFF
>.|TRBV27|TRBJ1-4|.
TGTGCCAGCAGTTCGGAGACAGCCGATGAAAAACTGTTTTTT
CASSSETADEKLFF
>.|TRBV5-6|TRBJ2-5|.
TGTGCCAGCAGCCTGAACTGGCTTAGGTTGGGAGAGACCCAGTACTTC
CASSLNWLRLGETQYF
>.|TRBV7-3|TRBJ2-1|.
TGTGCCAGCAGCTTCGGCGATGAGCAGTTCTTC
CASSFGDEQFF
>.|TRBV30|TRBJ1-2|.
TGTGCCTGGAGTGTTAGCCCGAACTATGGCTACACCTTC
CAWSVSPNYGYTF
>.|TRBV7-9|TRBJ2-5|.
TGTGCCAGCAGGCCCGGGCTCTCAAGGGAGACCCAGTACTTC
CASRPGLSRETQYF
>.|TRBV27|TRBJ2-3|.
TGTGCCAGCAGTTTATCGCCGGCCAGGGCCGAAGCAGATACGCAGTATTTT
CASSLSPARAEADTQYF
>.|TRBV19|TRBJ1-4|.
TGTGCCAGTAGTATGCTGGGGGCGGGAGAAAAACTGTTTTTT
CASSMLGAGEKLFF
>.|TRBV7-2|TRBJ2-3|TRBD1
TGTGCCAGCAACCGACAGGGGGTCTTCACAGATACGCAGTATTTT
CASNRQGVFTDTQYF
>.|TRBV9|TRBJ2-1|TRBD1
TGTGCCAGCAGCGCTGAGGACAGGGGCTACAATGAGCAGTTCTTC
CASSAEDRGYNEQFF
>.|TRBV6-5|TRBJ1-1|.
TGTGCCAGCAGTTACCGAGGGAACACTGAAGCTTTCTTT
CASSYRGNTEAFF
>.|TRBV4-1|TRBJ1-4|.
TGCGCCAGCAGTCCTATGGGACTGCCCGCCGAAGAAAAACTGTTTTTT
CASSPMGLPAEEKLFF
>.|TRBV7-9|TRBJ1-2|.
TGTGCCAGCAGCCTGGTGGGGGGCGGCTATGGCTACACCTTC
CASSLVGGGYGYTF
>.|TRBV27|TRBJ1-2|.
TGTGCCAGCAGTTTATCTGCGGGGATTGATCCTAACTATGGCTACACCTTC
CASSLSAGIDPNYGYTF
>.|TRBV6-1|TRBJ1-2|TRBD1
TGTGCCAGCAACCCAGGGGGCTGGGGCTACACCTTC
CASNPGGWGYTF
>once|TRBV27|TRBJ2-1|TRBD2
TGTGCCAGCAGTTTGGTCAGCGGGGGGGCCTACAATGAGCAGTTCTTC
CASSLVSGGAYNEQFF